Shown below are 10 T cell receptor beta chains from a single sample sequenced in a study. TCRdb reanalysed the RT-PCR reads using MiXCR and keeps one entry per CDR3 protein. This repertoire shows more than 600,000 distinct CDR3 sequences, 11% to 15% found once; its top ten account for 3.6%. Specimen: memory CD4+ T cells from blood. The receptors were sampled from a female donor in good health, serving as a healthy control.

This clonotype was seen a handful of times. The chain couples TRBV2 to TRBJ1-6; TRBD1 matches at 9 bases. There are 13 residues in the CDR3. With 9 bases clipped from V and 10 bases from J, the junction kept 7 bases outside the gene matches. Germline-derived CDR1 and CDR2 are SNHLY and FYNNEI. In DNA, the CDR3 is TGTGCCAGAGGGGGGACAGGGTCCTCACCCCTCCACTTT. Encoded protein: CARGGTGSSPLHF.

This clonotype came up a few times. The J gene is TRBJ2-7, the V gene TRBV6-2 or TRBV6-3; TRBD1 agrees at 7 bases. CDR3 length: 17 residues. The V segment lost 5 bases and the J segment 4 bases; nucleotides outside the gene matches: 17. Germline lookup yields CDR1 MNHEY and CDR2 SVGEGT. The CDR3, as DNA: TGTGCCAGCAGTGACCCCATGGGACAGAGGGCGCGGTACGAGCAGTACTTC. Its translation is CASSDPMGQRARYEQYF.

The CDR3 loop reads CAATREANTGELFF. The CDR3 coding sequence is TGTGCCGCAACCCGGGAAGCAAACACCGGGGAGCTGTTTTTT. This chain joins TRBV3-1 and TRBJ2-2; the D gene is possibly TRBD2 (5 bases). CDR1 and CDR2 (germline): LGHDT, YNNKEL (reference sequence). V lost 11 bases, J lost 2 bases, and 15 bases lay in between. The CDR3 runs 14 residues.

This clonotype occurred a few times. The J gene is TRBJ1-1, the V gene TRBV7-2; D uncertain. The CDR3 totals 12 residues. Germline lookup yields CDR1 SGHTA and CDR2 FQGNSA. V was clipped by 2 bases and J by 10 bases, with 11 bases between them. The CDR3 is CASSLQHSGAFF. In nucleotides, the CDR3 is TGTGCCAGCAGCTTACAGCATAGCGGAGCTTTCTTT.

This chain joins TRBV27 and TRBJ1-5; 8 nucleotides agree with TRBD1. V was clipped by 4 bases and J by 8 bases; unmatched bases: 1. The CDR3 is made up of 12 amino acids. Looked up from germline, CDR1 is MNHEY and CDR2 is SMNVEV (reference sequence). CDR3 bases: TGTGCCAGCAGTTCGACAGGGGAGCCCCAGCATTTT. Translating it yields CASSSTGEPQHF.

This clonotype was seen a few times. The genes are TRBV7-2 and TRBJ1-4; unclear D gene. The V and J ends lost 4 bases and 5 bases respectively, with 11 bases between them. Germline lookup yields CDR1 SGHTA and CDR2 FQGNSA. The CDR3 is made up of 14 amino acids. The CDR3 sequence is CASSSRINNEKLFF. Written as DNA, the CDR3 is TGTGCCAGCAGCTCCAGAATCAACAATGAAAAACTGTTTTTT.

In its sample, this clonotype was seen many times. The chain carries TRBV29-1 and TRBJ1-1, with D perhaps matching TRBD1 (5 bases). Looked up from germline, CDR1 is SQVTM and CDR2 is ANQGSEA. V shed 3 bases and J shed 9 bases, with 14 bases lying between them. This CDR3 contains 12 residues. The CDR3 DNA follows: TGCAGCGTTGATATCGGGGGTCTGCAAGCTTTCTTT. It specifies CSVDIGGLQAFF.

The chain carries TRBV7-2 and TRBJ2-2; 12 bases map to TRBD2. V dropped 4 bases and J dropped 2; count of bases not matched to a gene: 5. CDR3 length equals 17 residues. Germline-derived CDR1 and CDR2 are SGHTA and FQGNSA. The CDR3 region is CASSSWTSGTNTGELFF. The DNA of the CDR3 is TGTGCCAGCAGCTCATGGACTAGCGGGACCAACACCGGGGAGCTGTTTTTT.

The rearrangement links TRBV5-5 to TRBJ1-2, with D possibly matching TRBD1 (5 bases). V was cut by 5 bases and J by 0 bases, with 14 bases left in between. The CDR3 is made up of 15 amino acids. The V gene's germline CDR1 is SGHKS and CDR2 YYEKEE (reference sequence). The CDR3 is CASRQESHPNYGYTF. As DNA, the CDR3 is TGTGCCAGCAGACAGGAGTCCCACCCTAACTATGGCTACACCTTC.

The table lists this clonotype with a few counts. The rearrangement uses TRBV4-3 and TRBJ1-4; D uncertain. Germline CDR1 reads LGHNA; CDR2 reads YSLEER. The CDR3 extends over 14 amino acids. V gave up 2 bases and J gave up 8 bases, with 12 bases separating them. CDR3 coding DNA: TGCGCCAGCAGCCAAAGGGAGAACGGGGAAAAACTGTTTTTT. Its protein product is CASSQRENGEKLFF.